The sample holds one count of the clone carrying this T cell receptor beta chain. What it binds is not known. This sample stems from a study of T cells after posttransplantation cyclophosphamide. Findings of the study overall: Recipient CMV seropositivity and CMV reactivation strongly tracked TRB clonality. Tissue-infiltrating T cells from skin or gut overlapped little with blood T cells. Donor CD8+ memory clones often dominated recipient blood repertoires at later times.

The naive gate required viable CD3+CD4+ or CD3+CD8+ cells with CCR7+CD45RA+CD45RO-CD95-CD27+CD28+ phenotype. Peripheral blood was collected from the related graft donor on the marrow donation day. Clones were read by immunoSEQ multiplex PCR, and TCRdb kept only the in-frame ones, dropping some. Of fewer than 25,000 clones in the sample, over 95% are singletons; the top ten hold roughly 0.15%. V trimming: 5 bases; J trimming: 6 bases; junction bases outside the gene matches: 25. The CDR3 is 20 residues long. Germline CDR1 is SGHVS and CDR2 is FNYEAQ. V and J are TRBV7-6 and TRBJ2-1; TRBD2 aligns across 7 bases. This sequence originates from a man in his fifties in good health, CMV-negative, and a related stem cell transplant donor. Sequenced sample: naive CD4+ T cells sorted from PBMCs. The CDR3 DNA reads TGTGCCAGCAGCCGGACTGAGGTTGCGGGAGCCTTGAGTCAGCGCAATGAGCAGTTCTTC. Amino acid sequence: CASSRTEVAGALSQRNEQFF.